The 4 T cell receptor beta chains below come from one sample, sequenced in a study of control samples from healthy donors and cancer patients. Data came from immunoSEQ multiplex PCR; TCRdb stores just in-frame clones and leaves some out. The sample includes over 150,000 clones, 75% to 95% of them seen just once. Material: blood. The receptors derive from a woman aged 40-49 years in good health.

This clone showed up just once. The chain has TRBV7-8 and TRBJ2-6; 8 nucleotides match TRBD1. V was clipped by 3 bases and J by 0 bases; unmatched bases: 1. The CDR3 is 16 residues long. Germline CDR1 SGHVS, CDR2 FQNEAQ. The DNA for the CDR3 is TGTGCCAGCAGCTTGGACAGGGACTCTGGGGCCAACGTCCTGACTTTC. Translated: CASSLDRDSGANVLTF.

The chain joins TRBV6-5 to TRBJ2-1; D tentatively fits TRBD1 or TRBD2 (5 bases each). The CDR3 sequence is 15 residues long. Trimming shortened V by 6 bases and J by 3 bases, and 15 bases separated the two germline ends. Germline CDR1 is MNHEY and CDR2 is SVGAGI. The chain's CDR3 is CASSPSVGVYNEQFF. The CDR3 bases are TGTGCCAGCAGCCCCAGCGTGGGGGTCTACAATGAGCAGTTCTTC.

This chain uses TRBV14 with TRBJ2-2, with D unresolved. V gave up 6 bases and J gave up 4 bases, with 6 bases separating them. CDR3 length equals 12 residues. Germline V lookup: CDR1 SGHDN, CDR2 FVKESK. CDR3 DNA: TGTGCCAGCAGGTTTAGCACCGGGGAGCTGTTTTTT. It translates to CASRFSTGELFF.

The chain recombines TRBV6-1 with TRBJ2-7; 11 bases fit TRBD1. Germline CDR1 MNHNS, CDR2 SASEGT. The CDR3 is made up of 16 amino acids. J was trimmed by 5 bases and V by 2 bases; bases with no gene match: 8. CDR3 amino acids: CASSELIGTGGHEQYF. CDR3 nucleotide sequence: TGTGCCAGCAGTGAACTAATCGGGACAGGGGGTCACGAGCAGTACTTC.